The text below deals with one TCR beta chain. The sample originates from a study of control samples from healthy donors and cancer patients. The data were produced by immunoSEQ multiplex PCR, yet TCRdb's version contains in-frame clones alone and is incomplete. The sample holds fewer than 100,000 clones, around 80% seen once. The V end lost 1 base, the J end lost 5 bases, and 6 bases lay between the germline ends. Per germline, CDR1 SGHNT and CDR2 YYREEE (reference sequence). The CDR3 is made up of 12 amino acids. Sequenced material: blood. This chain joins TRBV5-4 and TRBJ2-5, with unresolved D. This receptor was obtained from a woman aged 55-69 years in good health. CDR3 amino acids: CASSLLGETQYF. Written as DNA, the CDR3 is TGTGCCAGCAGCTTGCTGGGGGAGACCCAGTACTTC.